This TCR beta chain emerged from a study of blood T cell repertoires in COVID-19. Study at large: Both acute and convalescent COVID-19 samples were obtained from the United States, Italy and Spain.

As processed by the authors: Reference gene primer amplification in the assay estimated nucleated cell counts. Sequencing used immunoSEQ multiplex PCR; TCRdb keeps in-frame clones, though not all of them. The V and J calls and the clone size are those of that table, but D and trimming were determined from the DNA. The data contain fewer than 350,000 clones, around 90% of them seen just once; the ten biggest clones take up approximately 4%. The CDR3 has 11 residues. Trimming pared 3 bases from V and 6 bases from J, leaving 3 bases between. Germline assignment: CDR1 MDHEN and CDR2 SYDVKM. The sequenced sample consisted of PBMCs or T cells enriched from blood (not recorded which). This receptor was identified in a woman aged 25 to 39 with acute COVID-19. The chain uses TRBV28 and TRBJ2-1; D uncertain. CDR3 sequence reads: CASSFINEQFF. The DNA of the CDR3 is TGTGCCAGCAGTTTTATCAATGAGCAGTTCTTC. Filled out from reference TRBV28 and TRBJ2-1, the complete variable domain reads DVKVTQSSRYLVKRTGEKVFLECVQDMDHENMFWYRQDPGLGLRLIYFSYDVKMKEKGDIPEGYSVSREKKERFSLILESASTNQTSMYLCASSFINEQFFGPGTRLTVL.